This T cell receptor (beta chain) appears in the sequencing data of a study of T cells after yellow fever vaccination. The CDR3 totals 15 residues. The ends were cut back, 1 base at V and 7 bases at J, with 14 bases in the middle. Per the germline V gene, CDR1 is LNHDA and CDR2 is SQIVND (reference sequence). TCRdb re-called the 5' RACE reads through MiXCR, storing one row per CDR3 protein. This table has about 220,000 distinct CDR3 sequences, around 3.1% appearing once. The sequence derives from a man between 18 and 35 years old who received the YFV17D yellow fever vaccine. The rearrangement joins TRBV19 to TRBJ1-5; D unresolved. This sample comprised CD4+ T cells sorted from PBMCs, obtained 10 days after the yellow fever booster vaccination. This CDR3 is CASSIGVATGQPQHF. The CDR3 bases are TGTGCCAGTAGTATAGGGGTGGCCACCGGGCAGCCCCAGCATTTT.